The 22 T cell receptor beta chains listed next were all sequenced from one sample in a study of blood T cell repertoires in COVID-19. The protocol was immunoSEQ multiplex PCR, while the TCRdb copy is restricted to in-frame clones and leaves out a portion. Here the sample spans 90,000 to 120,000 clones, about 93% being singletons. Sequencing was performed on peripheral blood. These receptors originate from a woman under 40 with acute or convalescent COVID-19.

V is TRBV7-9 and J is TRBJ2-7; 13 nucleotides line up with TRBD2. The CDR3 runs 17 residues. V was pared by 1 base and J by 0 bases, with 3 bases of the junction left unmatched. The germline CDR1 and CDR2 sequences are SEHNR and FQNEAQ (reference sequence). CDR3 DNA: TGTGCCAGCAGCTTAGGACTAGCGGGAGGACGCTCCTACGAGCAGTACTTC. Translating it yields CASSLGLAGGRSYEQYF.

The chain has TRBV12-5 and TRBJ1-5; weak D call: TRBD1 (6 bases). The germline V and J ends were trimmed by 3 bases and 4 bases, with 22 bases remaining between them. Germline V gene data show CDR1 as LGHNT and CDR2 as FRNRAP. The CDR3 contains 18 residues. CDR3 coding DNA: TGTGCTAGTGGTTTTGCGGGAGGATTCCGGGACACAAATCAGCCCCAGCATTTT. It yields the protein CASGFAGGFRDTNQPQHF.

This chain connects TRBV27 to TRBJ1-4, with 8 bases matching TRBD1. Germline-derived CDR1 and CDR2 are MNHEY and SMNVEV (reference sequence). CDR3 length: 17 residues. J was trimmed by 0 bases and V by 7 bases; bases with no gene match: 10. CDR3 sequence: CASTEGTGTATNEKLFF. Written as DNA, the CDR3 is TGTGCCAGCACCGAAGGGACAGGAACTGCAACTAATGAAAAACTGTTTTTT.

The rearrangement uses TRBV10-1 and TRBJ2-1; 9 positions agree with TRBD2. This CDR3 is built from 15 residues. With V trimmed by 4 bases and J by 10 bases, 11 bases remained unmatched. CDR1 is WNHNN and CDR2 is SYGVQD in the germline V gene (reference sequence). CDR3 in DNA: TGCGCCAGCAGTGGTCTTACTAGCGGGCGGGGGGAGCAGTTCTTC. Amino acid sequence: CASSGLTSGRGEQFF.

CDR3 nucleotides: TGCGCCAGCAGCTCCACCGGGACTAGCGGGGCGAGGGGTGAGCAGTTCTTC. This gives the protein CASSSTGTSGARGEQFF. This chain uses TRBV5-1 with TRBJ2-1; 13 bases match TRBD2. CDR3 length: 17 amino acids. CDR1 is SGHRS, CDR2 YFSETQ, per germline. Trimming took 3 bases from V and 9 from J; bases not matched to a gene: 12.

This clone was seen just once. This chain uses TRBV7-8 with TRBJ2-4; TRBD1 agrees at 8 bases. Germline assignment: CDR1 SGHVS and CDR2 FQNEAQ. Trimming at V came to 0 bases and at J to 4 bases, leaving 5 bases not matched to a gene. CDR3 size: 16 residues. The CDR3 coding sequence is TGTGCCAGCAGCTTAGCATGGACAGGGTTAAAAAACATTCAGTACTTC. Its translation: CASSLAWTGLKNIQYF.

The chain links TRBV5-1 to TRBJ2-3; a possible D gene is TRBD2 (6 bases). Germline V CDR1 and CDR2: SGHRS, YFSETQ. The length of the CDR3 is 14 residues. The V end was cut by 0 bases, the J end by 2 bases, with 7 bases between. In DNA form, the CDR3 reads TGCGCCAGCAGCTTGGGACTAGACACAGATACGCAGTATTTT. This encodes CASSLGLDTDTQYF. Based on the CDR3 plus reference TRBV5-1 and TRBJ2-3, the full variable domain is KAGVTQTPRYLIKTRGQQVTLSCSPISGHRSVSWYQQTPGQGLQFLFEYFSETQRNKGNFPGRFSGRQFSNSRSEMNVSTLELGDSALYLCASSLGLDTDTQYFGPGTRLTVL.

This clone was seen once. The rearrangement links TRBV19 to TRBJ1-1; D uncertain. The germline V and J ends were trimmed by 3 bases and 0 bases, with 14 bases remaining between them. There are 16 residues in the CDR3. CDR1 is LNHDA and CDR2 is SQIVND in the germline V gene (reference sequence). CDR3 sequence: CASSMPRGVMNTEAFF. For the CDR3, the DNA is TGTGCCAGTAGTATGCCGCGGGGTGTCATGAACACTGAAGCTTTCTTT.

About this clone itself: This sample also contains other DNA sequences that code for the same CDR3. V is TRBV29-1 and J is TRBJ2-7, with 9 bases that match TRBD1. CDR3 size: 12 residues. From germline, CDR1 is SQVTM and CDR2 ANQGSEA. The V gene end was trimmed by 6 bases and the J gene end by 2 bases; junction bases not matched to a gene: 2. The CDR3 DNA reads TGCAGCGTCGGGACAGGGACCTACGAGCAGTACTTC. Its protein product is CSVGTGTYEQYF.

This chain connects TRBV11-3 to TRBJ1-1; no clear D. The CDR3 spans 11 residues. Trimming removed 3 bases at V and 12 bases at J, with 11 bases between. Germline V gene data show CDR1 as SGHNT and CDR2 as YENEEA. The CDR3 loop is CASSFRGLTFF. CDR3 nucleotide sequence: TGTGCCAGCAGCTTTCGCGGGTTGACTTTCTTT.

The chain combines TRBV25-1 with TRBJ1-2, with a weak D call TRBD1 (5 bases). CDR1 MGHDK and CDR2 SYGVNS come from the germline V gene. V was shortened by 2 bases and J by 4 bases, with 17 bases between the two germline ends. The CDR3 loop spans 16 amino acids. The CDR3 nucleotides are TGTGCCAGCAGTGAACCGACGATGGGGGGAGTCTATGGCTACACCTTC. Translating gives CASSEPTMGGVYGYTF.

CDR3 region: CASSFGLRAFF. The CDR3 DNA reads as TGTGCCAGCAGTTTCGGTCTGCGAGCTTTCTTT. This sequence joins TRBV27 and TRBJ1-1; no reliable D call. The CDR3 has 11 amino acids. CDR1 is MNHEY and CDR2 is SMNVEV in the germline V gene (reference sequence). Trimming left V 3 bases short and J 10 bases short, with 9 bases between.

The genes are TRBV28 and TRBJ1-1; D possibly corresponds to TRBD1 (5 bases). This CDR3 region has 17 residues. V lost 7 bases and J lost 1, with 22 bases in between. Germline V gene data show CDR1 as MDHEN and CDR2 as SYDVKM. The CDR3 sequence is CASTPGGSWRGNTEAFF. CDR3 nucleotide sequence: TGTGCCAGCACCCCCGGGGGGAGTTGGAGGGGGAACACTGAAGCTTTCTTT.

This chain connects TRBV5-4 to TRBJ1-6; 8 bases agree with TRBD1. Germline CDR1 reads SGHNT; CDR2 reads YYREEE (reference sequence). CDR3 length: 16 residues. V gave up 4 bases and J gave up 7 bases; unmatched junction bases: 10. The CDR3 region is CASSPDRARSNSPLHF. The CDR3 DNA is TGTGCCAGCAGCCCGGACAGGGCGCGGAGCAATTCACCCCTCCACTTT. Full variable domain (missing parts from reference TRBV5-4 and TRBJ1-6): ETGVTQSPTHLIKTRGQQVTLRCSSQSGHNTVSWYQQALGQGPQFIFQYYREEENGRGNFPPRFSGLQFPNYSSELNVNALELDDSALYLCASSPDRARSNSPLHFGNGTRLTVT.

V gene TRBV21-1 combines with J gene TRBJ2-7; TRBD2, as called in the table, went unchecked against the DNA. TRBV21-1 is flagged as a pseudogene. The length of the CDR3 is 16 residues. The CDR3 loop is CASSSPLRGGSYEQYF. CDR3 bases: TGTGCCAGCAGCTCCCCCCTTCGCGGGGGCTCCTACGAGCAGTACTTC.

This clone was seen a single time. The chain carries TRBV14 and TRBJ1-1; 8 bases are shared with TRBD1. Trimming took 2 bases from V and 7 from J; bases not matched to a gene: 6. The CDR3 is 14 amino acids. Looked up from germline, CDR1 is SGHDN and CDR2 is FVKESK. CDR3 DNA: TGTGCCAGCAGCCAAAAACCAGGGGGCTTTGAAGCTTTCTTT. Amino acids: CASSQKPGGFEAFF. Together with reference TRBV14 and TRBJ1-1, the CDR3 gives the full variable domain: EAGVTQFPSHSVIEKGQTVTLRCDPISGHDNLYWYRRVMGKEIKFLLHFVKESKQDESGMPNNRFLAERTGGTYSTLKVQPAELEDSGVYFCASSQKPGGFEAFFGQGTRLTVV.

The rearrangement links TRBV7-6 to TRBJ2-1, with D unresolved. The CDR3 has 15 residues. Trimming took off 2 bases at V and 6 bases at J, with 14 bases between the two ends. Per germline, CDR1 SGHVS and CDR2 FNYEAQ. The CDR3 is CASSLTQATPNEQFF. The CDR3 coding sequence is TGTGCCAGCAGCTTAACCCAGGCCACACCCAATGAGCAGTTCTTC.

V gene TRBV4-2 combines with J gene TRBJ1-1; D is unclear. This CDR3 contains 14 residues. The germline V gene has CDR1 LGHNA and CDR2 YNFKEQ. Trimming removed 4 bases at V and 5 bases at J, with 14 bases between. The CDR3 protein is CASSRPEGETEAFF. CDR3 sequence (DNA): TGTGCCAGCAGCCGACCCGAGGGAGAGACTGAAGCTTTCTTT.

The chain links TRBV7-9 to TRBJ1-2; D is unclear. V lost 1 base and J 7 bases, leaving 7 bases between the germline ends. The germline V gene has CDR1 SEHNR and CDR2 FQNEAQ (reference sequence). The CDR3 length is 12 residues. The CDR3: CASSLVEGGYTF. DNA of the CDR3: TGTGCCAGCAGCTTAGTTGAGGGTGGCTACACCTTC.

V is TRBV9 and J is TRBJ2-7, with D possibly being TRBD1 (5 bases). Germline CDR1 reads SGDLS; CDR2 reads YYNGEE. V was trimmed by 4 bases and J by 5 bases, leaving 16 bases between them. This CDR3 region has 14 residues. The DNA for the CDR3 is TGTGCCAGCAGCCCTGCTGACAGAACCCACGAGCAGTACTTC. Translating gives CASSPADRTHEQYF.

This clone was counted a few times. This sequence joins TRBV28 and TRBJ1-2; D is possibly TRBD1 (5 bases). V was clipped by 8 bases and J by 2 bases, with 12 bases between them. Germline V gene lookup returns CDR1 MDHEN and CDR2 SYDVKM. CDR3 length: 13 residues. The CDR3 region is CASQRTKNYGYTF. The DNA of the CDR3 is TGTGCCAGCCAAAGGACAAAAAACTATGGCTACACCTTC.

The CDR3 reads CASSQTFGQGRYYGYTF. CDR3 nucleotides: TGCGCCAGCAGCCAAACGTTTGGACAGGGTCGATACTATGGCTACACCTTC. This chain joins TRBV4-3 and TRBJ1-2, with 8 bases matching TRBD1. The length of the CDR3 is 17 residues. V shed 2 bases and J 3 bases; nucleotides not matched to a gene: 11. CDR1 and CDR2 (germline): LGHNA, YSLEER.